The TCR beta chain described here comes from a study of T cells in Graves' hyperthyroidism and ophthalmopathy. Overall study: At initial diagnosis, before any treatment had begun, peripheral blood was obtained.

The germline gives CDR1 KGHDR, CDR2 SFDVKD. The CDR3 length is 13 residues. This clonotype was recorded many times. The antigen remains undetermined. This may be a read error, as it is one base from a much larger clone. The hyperthyroidism was newly diagnosed and had lasted under 2 months; the patients were aged 18 to 65. The TCR beta CDR3 regions underwent amplification using RNA transcripts as the source. When the TCR CDR3 underwent first-round RT-PCR, the HTBI primer set was used. Each CDR3 protein is one row after TCRdb ran MiXCR on the multiplex PCR reads. Of 270,000 or so distinct CDR3 sequences listed, about 25% are singletons. Study-wide results and limits: The majority of expanded thyroid clonotypes above 0.001 also appeared in blood. The model's output predicted ophthalmopathy at a median of about 6.5 months prior to onset.

The clonotype was recovered from a man aged 40-49 years with Graves' hyperthyroidism that later progressed to Graves' ophthalmopathy. The chain combines TRBV24-1 with TRBJ1-1; tentative D call: TRBD1 (6 bases). The sequencing input was blood. CDR3: CATRRGLNTEASF. Here the CDR3 DNA reads TGTGCCACCAGGAGGGGGTTGAACACTGAAGCTTCCTTT.